These 2 T cell receptor beta chains were sequenced from one sample in a study of cytotoxic CD8 clonotypes in ibrutinib-treated CLL. This table comes from immunoSEQ multiplex PCR, and its TCRdb copy is limited to in-frame clones, with some not included. The sample holds about 140,000 clones, around 81% seen once. The sample in question was PBMCs, obtained after 36 months of ibrutinib treatment. Receptor source: a human donor with chronic lymphocytic leukemia.

This clone was seen only once. This chain links TRBV12-5 with TRBJ2-1; D possibly corresponds to TRBD2 (5 bases). The V and J ends lost 3 bases and 0 bases respectively, with 9 bases between them. This CDR3 is built from 15 residues. Germline CDR1 is LGHNT and CDR2 is FRNRAP. The CDR3: CASGLGSSSYNEQFF. CDR3 nucleotide sequence: TGTGCTAGTGGTTTAGGGAGCAGCTCCTACAATGAGCAGTTCTTC.

The chain is built from TRBV30 and TRBJ1-2, with 7 positions matching TRBD1. The CDR3 has 13 amino acids. Losses at the gene ends were 4 bases for V and 6 bases for J; bases not matched to a gene: 8. Germline lookup yields CDR1 GTSNPN and CDR2 SVGIG (reference sequence). The CDR3 loop is CAWTDRVRNGYTF. CDR3 bases: TGTGCCTGGACAGACAGGGTCCGAAATGGCTACACCTTC.